The 28 T cell receptor beta chains below were found in one sample sequenced in a study of blood T cell repertoires in COVID-19. TCRdb's copy holds only in-frame clones and misses some; the assay was immunoSEQ multiplex PCR. The data show 200,000 to 250,000 clones, with 75% to 85% seen just once and 2% to 3% held by the top ten. Sequencing was performed on peripheral blood. The receptor source for this set is a woman aged 65 to 85 with COVID-19, enrolled during active disease.

The V call is TRBV7-9, the J call TRBJ2-5; 8 nucleotides line up with TRBD2. The CDR3 is 14 residues long. The ends lost 5 bases at V and 4 bases at J; junction bases unmatched: 6. Looked up from germline, CDR1 is SEHNR and CDR2 is FQNEAQ (reference sequence). Here the CDR3 reads CASSRGLEGETQYF. The CDR3 bases are TGTGCCAGCAGCCGGGGACTAGAAGGAGAGACCCAGTACTTC.

The J gene is TRBJ2-7, the V gene TRBV19; TRBD1 matches 8 bases. Trimming removed 5 bases from V and 1 base from J; junction bases left unmatched: 7. This CDR3 has 15 residues. Germline assignment: CDR1 LNHDA and CDR2 SQIVND (reference sequence). The CDR3 reads CASSSVQGVSYEQYF. CDR3 coding DNA: TGTGCCAGTAGTTCTGTACAGGGGGTTTCCTACGAGCAGTACTTC.

V gene TRBV6-5 combines with J gene TRBJ1-5, with 10 bases lining up with TRBD1. This CDR3 is built from 14 residues. The V and J ends lost 6 bases and 7 bases, in that order; junction bases with no gene match: 6. In germline, CDR1 is MNHEY, CDR2 SVGAGI. The CDR3, as DNA: TGTGCCAGCAGCGGACAGGGGGGAGAGCAGCCCCAGCATTTT. It yields the protein CASSGQGGEQPQHF.

V is TRBV20-1 and J is TRBJ1-5; D is perhaps TRBD1 (6 bases). Deletions cut 3 bases from V and 7 bases from J, with 13 bases between. Germline CDR1 reads DFQATT; CDR2 reads SNEGSKA (reference sequence). The CDR3 spans 13 residues. DNA of the CDR3: TGCAGTGCTAGTGTTGTAGGGGGACAGCCCCAGCATTTT. Its protein is CSASVVGGQPQHF.

The rearrangement joins TRBV3-1 (or the pseudogene TRBV3-2) to TRBJ1-1, with 7 bases that match TRBD1. Germline V gene sequence: CDR1 LGHDT, CDR2 YNNKEL (reference sequence). V shed 6 bases, J shed 3 bases, and the junction held 4 bases outside the gene matches. The CDR3 sequence is 13 residues long. The CDR3 DNA follows: TGTGCCAGCAGTAACACAGGGGACACTGAAGCTTTCTTT. Translation gives CASSNTGDTEAFF.

The V and J genes are TRBV18 and TRBJ1-5; 8 bases map to TRBD1. This CDR3 has 19 residues. Unmatched junction bases numbered 11, after V lost 1 base and J lost 0 bases. Germline-derived CDR1 and CDR2 are KGHSH and LQKENI. For the CDR3, the DNA is TGTGCCAGCTCACCACTCGGAAACAGGGGGGGATATAGCAATCAGCCCCAGCATTTT. Protein sequence: CASSPLGNRGGYSNQPQHF.

V gene TRBV18 combines with J gene TRBJ2-2, with 7 bases aligning to TRBD2. CDR1 KGHSH and CDR2 LQKENI come from the germline V gene. The CDR3 is made up of 14 amino acids. The J segment lost 3 bases and the V segment lost 3 bases, leaving 1 base of the junction unmatched. CDR3 amino acids: CASSPGGDTGELFF. For the CDR3, the DNA is TGTGCCAGCTCACCGGGAGGGGACACCGGGGAGCTGTTTTTT.

The chain joins TRBV7-2 to TRBJ1-6; D gene unclear. Germline CDR1 SGHTA, CDR2 FQGNSA. The CDR3 totals 15 residues. Trimming left V 3 bases short and J 8 bases short, with 14 bases between. The CDR3 here is CASSFNQVKDSPLHF. CDR3 nucleotides: TGTGCCAGCAGCTTCAATCAGGTTAAAGATTCACCCCTCCACTTT.

This chain joins TRBV7-2 and TRBJ1-3; D is perhaps TRBD1 (6 bases). The CDR3 contains 17 residues. V lost 4 bases, J lost 3 bases, and 19 bases lay in between. Germline CDR1 reads SGHTA; CDR2 reads FQGNSA. The CDR3 protein is CASSSYSDRTFGNTIYF. Written as DNA, the CDR3 is TGTGCCAGCAGCTCTTACTCCGACAGGACTTTTGGAAACACCATATATTTT.

The chain joins TRBV12-3 or TRBV12-4 to TRBJ2-1; no clear D gene. CDR3 size: 11 residues. The ends were cut back, 4 bases at V and 9 bases at J, with 7 bases in the middle. CDR3 sequence (DNA): TGTGCCAGCAGTTATAGTTTTGAGCAGTTCTTC. Protein product: CASSYSFEQFF.

The chain couples TRBV7-9 to TRBJ1-4; possible D gene TRBD1, 5 bases. This CDR3 comprises 15 residues. The V and J ends lost 6 bases and 2 bases respectively, with 13 bases between them. Germline CDR1 is SEHNR and CDR2 is FQNEAQ (reference sequence). Written as DNA, the CDR3 is TGTGCCAGCAGTATTACCTGGGGCACTAATGAAAAACTGTTTTTT. Translating it yields CASSITWGTNEKLFF.

The chain recombines TRBV9 with TRBJ2-3, with a tentative D call TRBD2 (6 bases). Germline loops: CDR1 SGDLS, CDR2 YYNGEE. The V end was cut by 2 bases, the J end by 5 bases, with 12 bases between. The CDR3 runs to 14 residues. This CDR3 is CASSVMTREDTQYF. In nucleotides, the CDR3 is TGTGCCAGCAGCGTCATGACTAGGGAAGATACGCAGTATTTT.

The chain uses TRBV2 and TRBJ1-2; tentative D call: TRBD1 (5 bases). This CDR3 contains 13 residues. The V end was cut by 4 bases, the J end by 8 bases, with 14 bases between. Germline assignment: CDR1 SNHLY and CDR2 FYNNEI. The CDR3 spells CASSVRQGQGYTF. Here the CDR3 DNA reads TGTGCCAGCAGTGTGAGGCAGGGCCAGGGCTACACCTTC.

The rearrangement joins TRBV24-1 to TRBJ2-1; a weak D match, TRBD2 (5 bases). The CDR3 contains 15 residues. Germline V CDR1 and CDR2: KGHDR, SFDVKD. Trimming pared 1 base from V and 0 bases from J, leaving 6 bases between. The CDR3 here is CATSDLAASYNEQFF. CDR3 in DNA: TGTGCCACCAGTGATTTAGCGGCCTCCTACAATGAGCAGTTCTTC.

This clone was seen only a few times. V gene TRBV7-8 combines with J gene TRBJ1-2, with TRBD1 identical over 9 bases. The V segment lost 5 bases and the J segment 7 bases; nucleotides outside the gene matches: 11. CDR3 length: 15 residues. Per the germline V gene, CDR1 is SGHVS and CDR2 is FQNEAQ. CDR3 bases: TGTGCCAGCAGCGGACTATACCGGGACAGGGCTGGCTACACCTTC. Amino acids: CASSGLYRDRAGYTF.

The chain links TRBV19 to TRBJ1-6; D unresolved. Per the germline V gene, CDR1 is LNHDA and CDR2 is SQIVND (reference sequence). With 5 bases removed from V and 7 bases from J, the gap between germline ends came to 9 bases. The CDR3 has 13 amino acids. The CDR3 region is CASSEVSNSPLHF. In DNA form, the CDR3 reads TGTGCCAGTAGTGAGGTCAGCAATTCACCCCTCCACTTT.

Here the CDR3 reads CATHVGGGYGYTF. The DNA for the CDR3 is TGTGCCACCCACGTGGGGGGTGGCTATGGCTACACCTTC. The chain employs TRBV25-1 and TRBJ1-2, with D possibly TRBD1 on 5 matching bases. V was clipped by 10 bases and J by 4 bases, with 16 bases between them. CDR1 and CDR2 (germline): MGHDK, SYGVNS. The CDR3 is 13 residues long.

In nucleotides, the CDR3 is TGTGCCAGCAGTTTAGTCTACTCCGAAGCTTTCTTT. Amino acids: CASSLVYSEAFF. J is TRBJ1-1 and V is TRBV12-3 or TRBV12-4; D uncertain. This CDR3 contains 12 residues. V lost 1 base and J 8 bases, leaving 8 bases between the germline ends.

This clone occurred once. The rearrangement links TRBV5-6 to TRBJ1-2; no clear D. Trimming took off 5 bases at V and 4 bases at J, with 18 bases between the two ends. Germline CDR1 is SGHDT and CDR2 is YYEEEE. The CDR3 runs to 15 residues. The DNA of the CDR3 is TGTGCCAGCAGTCGGAAGGACTCGAATTTCTATGGCTACACCTTC. Translation gives CASSRKDSNFYGYTF.

The chain couples TRBV7-2 to TRBJ1-1; 7 bases are a match to TRBD1. CDR1 SGHTA and CDR2 FQGNSA come from the germline V gene. This CDR3 contains 15 residues. Trimming removed 0 bases from V and 2 bases from J; junction bases left unmatched: 3. CDR3 protein: CASSLARQGNTEAFF. The CDR3 coding sequence is TGTGCCAGCAGCTTAGCGCGACAGGGAAACACTGAAGCTTTCTTT.

The J gene is TRBJ2-7, the V gene TRBV10-3; 11 positions agree with TRBD2. CDR3 length: 14 amino acids. CDR1 is ENHRY and CDR2 is SYGVKD in the germline V gene. V lost 4 bases and J lost 7; bases outside the gene matches: 6. CDR3 DNA sequence: TGTGCCATCAGTGGCACTAGCGGGAGTGAAGAGCAGTACTTC. As protein: CAISGTSGSEEQYF.

The rearrangement joins TRBV3-1 (or the pseudogene TRBV3-2) to TRBJ1-1; a possible D gene is TRBD1 (6 bases). In germline, CDR1 is LGHDT, CDR2 YNNKEL (reference sequence). Trimming took off 1 base at V and 5 bases at J, with 17 bases between the two ends. The CDR3 runs to 16 residues. CDR3 in amino acids: CASSQVRYGGLTEAFF. The CDR3 DNA is TGTGCCAGCAGCCAAGTTAGGTACGGGGGGCTAACTGAAGCTTTCTTT.

This chain connects TRBV7-3 to TRBJ2-3, with D hard to call. CDR1 is SGHTA, CDR2 FQGTGA, per germline. V was cut by 5 bases and J by 2 bases, with 17 bases left in between. This CDR3 contains 16 residues. The CDR3, as DNA: TGTGCCAGCAGCCCATTAAGGTCTGGGCCCACAGATACGCAGTATTTT. This encodes CASSPLRSGPTDTQYF.

This clone was detected only once. V and J are TRBV7-6 and TRBJ2-1; D is possibly TRBD2 (6 bases). The CDR3 loop spans 17 amino acids. Germline CDR1 and CDR2: SGHVS and FNYEAQ. The V gene lost 1 base and the J gene lost 4 bases, with 17 bases spanning the gap. CDR3 in amino acids: CASSLVLAPSSYNEQFF. CDR3 in DNA: TGTGCCAGCAGCTTAGTACTAGCCCCATCATCTTACAATGAGCAGTTCTTC. The complete variable domain, with remaining parts taken from reference TRBV7-6 and TRBJ2-1, reads GAGVSQSPRYKVTKRGQDVALRCDPISGHVSLYWYRQALGQGPEFLTYFNYEAQQDKSGLPNDRFSAERPEGSISTLTIQRTEQRDSAMYRCASSLVLAPSSYNEQFFGPGTRLTVL.

The chain couples TRBV27 to TRBJ1-4; 7 bases line up with TRBD1. The CDR3 has 14 amino acids. CDR1 MNHEY and CDR2 SMNVEV come from the germline V gene (reference sequence). The junction had 7 bases not matched to a gene; V was cut back by 4 bases and J by 8 bases. CDR3 amino acids: CASSSTGVGEKLFF. CDR3 DNA sequence: TGTGCCAGCAGTTCAACAGGGGTCGGGGAAAAACTGTTTTTT.

The chain recombines TRBV24-1 with TRBJ1-5; maybe TRBD1 (6 bases). The germline CDR1 and CDR2 sequences are KGHDR and SFDVKD. V was pared by 4 bases and J by 12 bases, with 15 bases between. This CDR3 is 13 amino acids long. CDR3 region: CATSDPLRQDQHF. In DNA, the CDR3 is TGTGCCACCAGTGACCCGCTTCGACAGGACCAGCATTTT.

This clone came up a few times. J is TRBJ1-2 and V is TRBV6-5, with TRBD1 as a possible D gene (6 bases). Germline CDR1 reads MNHEY; CDR2 reads SVGAGI. V was clipped by 7 bases and J by 4 bases, with 19 bases between them. The CDR3 is 15 residues long. CDR3 nucleotides: TGTGCCAGCACCACAGGGCAGGGGCGAGTCTATGGCTACACCTTC. Its protein is CASTTGQGRVYGYTF.

The chain employs TRBV6-5 and TRBJ1-5; D is uncertain. Per the germline V gene, CDR1 is MNHEY and CDR2 is SVGAGI. Trimming removed 6 bases at V and 9 bases at J, with 15 bases between. The CDR3 is 13 residues long. This CDR3 is CASRQLVSRPQHF. CDR3 nucleotides: TGTGCCAGCAGGCAATTAGTGAGTCGGCCCCAGCATTTT.